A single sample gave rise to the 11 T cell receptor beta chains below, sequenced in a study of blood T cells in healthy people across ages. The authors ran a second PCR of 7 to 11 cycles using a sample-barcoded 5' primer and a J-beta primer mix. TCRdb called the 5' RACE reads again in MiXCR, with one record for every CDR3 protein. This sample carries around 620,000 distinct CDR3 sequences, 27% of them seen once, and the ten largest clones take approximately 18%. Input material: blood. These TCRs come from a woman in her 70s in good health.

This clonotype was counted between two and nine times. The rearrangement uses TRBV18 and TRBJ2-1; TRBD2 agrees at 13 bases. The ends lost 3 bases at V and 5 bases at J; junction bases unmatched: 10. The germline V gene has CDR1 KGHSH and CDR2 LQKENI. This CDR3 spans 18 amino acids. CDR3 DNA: TGTGCCAGCTCACCTACTAGCGGGGGGGCTCTCGGAGACAATGAGCAGTTCTTC. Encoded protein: CASSPTSGGALGDNEQFF.

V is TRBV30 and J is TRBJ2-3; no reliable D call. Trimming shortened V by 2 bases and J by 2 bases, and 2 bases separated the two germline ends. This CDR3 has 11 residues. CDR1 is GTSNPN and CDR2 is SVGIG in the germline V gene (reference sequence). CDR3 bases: TGTGCCTGGAGTCTCACAGATACGCAGTATTTT. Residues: CAWSLTDTQYF.

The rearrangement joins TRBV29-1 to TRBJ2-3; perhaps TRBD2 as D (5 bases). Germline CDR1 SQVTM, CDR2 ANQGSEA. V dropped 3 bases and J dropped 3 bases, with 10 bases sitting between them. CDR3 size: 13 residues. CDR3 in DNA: TGCAGCGTTGAGGATTCGGGGACAGATACGCAGTATTTT. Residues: CSVEDSGTDTQYF.

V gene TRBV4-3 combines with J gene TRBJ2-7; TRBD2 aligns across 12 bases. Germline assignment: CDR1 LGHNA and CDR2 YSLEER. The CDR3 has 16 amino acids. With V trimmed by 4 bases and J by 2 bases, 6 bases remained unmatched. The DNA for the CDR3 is TGCGCCAGCAGCCGAAGACTAGCGGGGGCAACCTACGAGCAGTACTTC. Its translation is CASSRRLAGATYEQYF.

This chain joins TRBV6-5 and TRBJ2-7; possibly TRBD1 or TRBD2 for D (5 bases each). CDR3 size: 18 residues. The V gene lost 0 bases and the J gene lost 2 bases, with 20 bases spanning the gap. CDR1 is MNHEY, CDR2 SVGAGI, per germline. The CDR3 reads CASSYSMGRTPGPYEQYF. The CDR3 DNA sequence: TGTGCCAGCAGTTACTCGATGGGAAGGACTCCGGGACCCTACGAGCAGTACTTC.

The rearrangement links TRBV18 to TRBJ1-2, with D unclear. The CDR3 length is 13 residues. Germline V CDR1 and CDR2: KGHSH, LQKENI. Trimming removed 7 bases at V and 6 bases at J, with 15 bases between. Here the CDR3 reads CASLFAAGDGYTF. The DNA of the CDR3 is TGTGCCAGCTTATTCGCCGCGGGCGATGGCTACACCTTC.

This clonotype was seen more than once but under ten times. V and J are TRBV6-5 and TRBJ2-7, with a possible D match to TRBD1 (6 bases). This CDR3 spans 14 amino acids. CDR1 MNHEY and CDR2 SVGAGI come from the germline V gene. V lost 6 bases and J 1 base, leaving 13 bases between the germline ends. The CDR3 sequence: CASRQTGFSYEQYF. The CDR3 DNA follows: TGTGCCAGCAGACAAACAGGGTTTTCCTACGAGCAGTACTTC.

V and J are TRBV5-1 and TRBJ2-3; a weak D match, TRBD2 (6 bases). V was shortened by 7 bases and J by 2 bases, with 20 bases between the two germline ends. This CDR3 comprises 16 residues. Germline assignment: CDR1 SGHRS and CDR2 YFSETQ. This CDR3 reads CASANPTRLITDTQYF. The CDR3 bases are TGCGCCAGCGCAAACCCGACTAGACTTATCACAGATACGCAGTATTTT.

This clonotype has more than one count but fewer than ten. DNA of the CDR3: TGCAGCGCGGCCCGCGCACCGGGGGTGGAGACCCAGTACTTC. It specifies CSAARAPGVETQYF. The rearrangement uses TRBV29-1 and TRBJ2-5; tentative D call: TRBD2 (6 bases). Per germline, CDR1 SQVTM and CDR2 ANQGSEA. The V end lost 7 bases, the J end lost 5 bases, and 20 bases lay between the germline ends. This CDR3 has 14 residues.

CDR3 DNA: TGTGCCAGCAGAGGCAGGGTAGGGGAGACCCAGTACTTC. Its translation: CASRGRVGETQYF. The V gene is TRBV25-1, the J gene TRBJ2-5, with TRBD1 as a possible D gene (5 bases). There are 13 residues in the CDR3. V lost 6 bases to trimming and J lost 5 bases, with 13 bases between them. Germline CDR1 is MGHDK and CDR2 is SYGVNS.

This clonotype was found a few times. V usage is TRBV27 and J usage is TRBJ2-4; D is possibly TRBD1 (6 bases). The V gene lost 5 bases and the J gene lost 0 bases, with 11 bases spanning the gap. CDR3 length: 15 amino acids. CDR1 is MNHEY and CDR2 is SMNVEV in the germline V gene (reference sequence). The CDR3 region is CASSATGLAKNIQYF. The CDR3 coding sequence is TGTGCCAGCAGTGCAACAGGGTTAGCCAAAAACATTCAGTACTTC.